This T cell receptor (beta chain) appears in the sequencing data of a study of T cells after yellow fever vaccination (dated by TCRdb to about 2019). As for the study more broadly: Libraries from fractions with low cell numbers were prepared with the SMART-Seq v4 Ultra Low Input RNA kit. To follow T-cell clones before and after primary and booster YFV17D yellow fever vaccination, bulk TCR alpha and beta repertoires were sequenced over time. Blood was collected at multiple timepoints before and after primary and secondary immunization, and bulk PBMC replicates and cell subsets were isolated. Two healthy male donors, one aged 18 to 30 and one aged 30 to 40 years, made up the cohort. The investigation overall reported the following: Compared with the primary T-cell response, the secondary T-cell response was weaker but faster, peaking on day 5 rather than day 15. After the booster, most clones that had expanded after primary vaccination were detected again (roughly 96% of CD4 and roughly nine tenths of CD8), suggesting broad maintenance of memory. Because only a couple of donors were included in the study, the extent to which the findings can be generalized is limited. Because abundant contaminating clonotypes from the bulk population could be contained in FACS-sorted repertoires, computational filtering was required. A small fraction of clonotypes showed up in both the CD4 and CD8 compartments, probably as a result of convergent recombination.

For sequencing, an Illumina NovaSeq 6000 was employed. Synthesis of TCR cDNA relied on 5'RACE template switching, a step that introduced a universal primer site along with unique molecular identifiers. Priming for cDNA synthesis came from both the TCR alpha and TCR beta constant segments. Two PCR steps were used to amplify libraries, with sample barcodes and sequencing adapters being added in the second step. Sequencing of the libraries was done on either Illumina HiSeq 2500 (2x100 bp) or NovaSeq (2x150 bp). As for how the authors treated the data: Demultiplexing of reads and collapsing into UMI consensus sequences were performed with MIGEC, and V(D)J alignment was carried out with MiXCR. Vaccine-responding clonotypes were identified with edgeR using replicate PBMC samples, with FDR below 0.01 and a log2 fold change above 5 up to day 15 being required. Each bulk clonotype was labeled CD4 or CD8 based on which sequenced repertoire, CD4 or CD8, contained the clonotype at higher abundance. The public reads were reprocessed in TCRdb via fastp at Q25 and MiXCR, keeping in-frame beta chains. For every CDR3 protein sequence, its rows merge into one entry that carries the most common genes and DNA. TCRdb's processing, not the study's, gives the V and J calls here. Counted in this sample were fewer than 500,000 distinct CDR3 sequences; under 20% of them appeared once. Around 17% of the sample rests with the top ten.

CDR1 and CDR2 are read off the germline V gene (reference sequence) as SEHNR and FQNEAQ. Relative to germline, V is 11 bases shorter and J is 0 bases shorter, with 17 bases between their ends. The CDR3, from cysteine to phenylalanine, totals 15 residues. Only the CDR3 portion is preserved as DNA: 45 bases, with reading frame beginning at the first base. The treatment or condition label, as the study defines it: live attenuated yellow fever vaccine strain. Two biological replicates of bulk PBMCs were collected at each blood-draw timepoint. PBMCs were isolated from peripheral blood using a standard Ficoll-Paque protocol. TriZol was used to extract RNA from bulk PBMCs, from CD4 and CD8 fractions, and from dextramer-positive and dextramer-negative fractions. In this sample, this clonotype turned up a few times. The antigen it recognizes is unknown. Base qualities are not recorded, but no much larger clone differs from it by a single base.

The sample was PBMCs, taken before the yellow fever booster vaccination. The clonotype comes from a man between 18 and 29 years old who received the YFV17D yellow fever vaccine. Recombination linked TRBV7-9 to TRBJ2-1; a confident D gene designation cannot be given. The CDR3 here reads CAPGLGSSSYNEQFF. The DNA sequence reads TGTGCCCCCGGTCTCGGGTCGAGCTCCTACAATGAGCAGTTCTTC.